The entry below describes one T cell receptor (beta chain). This entry belongs to a study of identical twins. With template switching, a universal primer site was added, and the cDNA carried unique molecular identifiers. TCRdb independently ran MiXCR on the 5' RACE reads; one entry per CDR3 protein. This table holds 1.5 million to 2 million distinct CDR3 sequences, under 35% found once. The receptor was isolated from a newborn girl in good health. Sequences were obtained from cord blood.

The CDR3 nucleotides read TGTGCCAGCAGCACGGGACAGACCTATGGCTACACCTTC. This encodes CASSTGQTYGYTF. This chain uses TRBV12-3 or TRBV12-4 with TRBJ1-2, with 7 bases matching TRBD1. The CDR3 consists of 13 residues. J was trimmed by 4 bases and V by 6 bases; bases with no gene match: 5.